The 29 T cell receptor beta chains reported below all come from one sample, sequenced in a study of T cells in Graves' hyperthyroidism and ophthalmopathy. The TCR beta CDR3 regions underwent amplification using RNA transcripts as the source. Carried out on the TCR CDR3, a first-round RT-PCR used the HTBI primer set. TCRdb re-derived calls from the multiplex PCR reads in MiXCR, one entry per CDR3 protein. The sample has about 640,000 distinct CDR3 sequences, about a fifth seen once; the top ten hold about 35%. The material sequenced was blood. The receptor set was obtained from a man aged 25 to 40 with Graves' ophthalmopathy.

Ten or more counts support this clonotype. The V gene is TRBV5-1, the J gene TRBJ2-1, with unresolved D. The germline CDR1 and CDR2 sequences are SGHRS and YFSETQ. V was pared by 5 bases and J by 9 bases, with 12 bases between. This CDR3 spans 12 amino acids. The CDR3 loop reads CASRSGGGEQFF. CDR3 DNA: TGCGCCAGCAGATCGGGCGGTGGTGAGCAGTTCTTC. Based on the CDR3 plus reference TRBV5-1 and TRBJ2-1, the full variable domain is KAGVTQTPRYLIKTRGQQVTLSCSPISGHRSVSWYQQTPGQGLQFLFEYFSETQRNKGNFPGRFSGRQFSNSRSEMNVSTLELGDSALYLCASRSGGGEQFFGPGTRLTVL.

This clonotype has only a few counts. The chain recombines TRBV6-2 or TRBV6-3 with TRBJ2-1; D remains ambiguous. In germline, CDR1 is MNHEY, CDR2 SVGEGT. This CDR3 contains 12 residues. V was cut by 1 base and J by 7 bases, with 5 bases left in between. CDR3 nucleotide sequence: TGTGCCAGCAGTTACTTAGGGAATGAGCAGTTCTTC. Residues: CASSYLGNEQFF.

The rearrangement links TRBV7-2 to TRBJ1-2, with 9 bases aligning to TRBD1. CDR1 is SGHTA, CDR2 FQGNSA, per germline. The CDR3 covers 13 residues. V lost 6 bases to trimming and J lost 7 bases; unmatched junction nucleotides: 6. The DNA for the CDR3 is TGTGCCAGCAGAGGACAGGGGCCTCCTGGCTACACCTTC. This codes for CASRGQGPPGYTF.

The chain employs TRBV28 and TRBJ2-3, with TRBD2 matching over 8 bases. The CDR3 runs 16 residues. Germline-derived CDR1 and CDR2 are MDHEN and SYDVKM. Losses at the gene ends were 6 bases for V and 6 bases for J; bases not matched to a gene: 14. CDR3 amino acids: CASSPRDQREMDTQYF. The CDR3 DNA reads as TGTGCCAGCAGCCCCAGGGACCAGCGGGAGATGGATACGCAGTATTTT.

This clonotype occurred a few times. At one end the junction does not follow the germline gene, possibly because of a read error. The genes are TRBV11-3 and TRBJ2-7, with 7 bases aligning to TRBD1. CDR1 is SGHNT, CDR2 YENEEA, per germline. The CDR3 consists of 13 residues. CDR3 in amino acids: CASSSTGSCEQYF. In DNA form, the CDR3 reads TGTGCCAGCAGCTCGACAGGGTCCTGCGAGCAGTACTTC.

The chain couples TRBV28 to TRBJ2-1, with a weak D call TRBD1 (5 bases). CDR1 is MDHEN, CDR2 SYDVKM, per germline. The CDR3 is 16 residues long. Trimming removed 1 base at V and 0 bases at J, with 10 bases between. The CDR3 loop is CASSLLSGYSYNEQFF. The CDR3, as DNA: TGTGCCAGCAGTTTATTGTCAGGGTACTCCTACAATGAGCAGTTCTTC. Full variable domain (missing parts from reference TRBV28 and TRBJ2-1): DVKVTQSSRYLVKRTGEKVFLECVQDMDHENMFWYRQDPGLGLRLIYFSYDVKMKEKGDIPEGYSVSREKKERFSLILESASTNQTSMYLCASSLLSGYSYNEQFFGPGTRLTVL.

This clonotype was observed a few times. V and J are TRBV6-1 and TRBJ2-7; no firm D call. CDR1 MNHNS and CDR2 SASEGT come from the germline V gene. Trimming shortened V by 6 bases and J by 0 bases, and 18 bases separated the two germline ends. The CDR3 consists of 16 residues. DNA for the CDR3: TGTGCCAGCAGCCGGTCTTATTCAGAGAGCTCCTACGAGCAGTACTTC. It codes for CASSRSYSESSYEQYF.

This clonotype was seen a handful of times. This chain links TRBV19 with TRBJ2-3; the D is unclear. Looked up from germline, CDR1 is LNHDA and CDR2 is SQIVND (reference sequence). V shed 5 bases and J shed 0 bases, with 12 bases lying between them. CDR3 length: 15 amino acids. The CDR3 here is CASSGPYSSTDTQYF. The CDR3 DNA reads TGTGCCAGTAGTGGGCCTTACAGTAGCACAGATACGCAGTATTTT.

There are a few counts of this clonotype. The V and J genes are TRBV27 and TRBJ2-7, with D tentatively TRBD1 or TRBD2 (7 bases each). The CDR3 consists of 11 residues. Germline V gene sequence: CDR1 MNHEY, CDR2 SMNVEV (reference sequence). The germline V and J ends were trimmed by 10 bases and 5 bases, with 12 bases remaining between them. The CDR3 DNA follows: TGTGCCACGCAGGGGGGGGACGAGCAGTACTTC. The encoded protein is CATQGGDEQYF.

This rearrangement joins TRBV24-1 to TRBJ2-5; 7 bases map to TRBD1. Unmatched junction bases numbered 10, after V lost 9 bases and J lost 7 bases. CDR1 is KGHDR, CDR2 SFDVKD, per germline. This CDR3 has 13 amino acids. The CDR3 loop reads CATRTGPKGTQYF. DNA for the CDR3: TGTGCCACCCGGACAGGCCCCAAGGGGACCCAGTACTTC.

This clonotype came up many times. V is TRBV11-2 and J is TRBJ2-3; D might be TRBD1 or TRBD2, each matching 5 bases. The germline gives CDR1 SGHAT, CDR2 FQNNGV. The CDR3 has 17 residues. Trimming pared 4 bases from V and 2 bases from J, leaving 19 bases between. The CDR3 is CASSSDPAPGHTDTQYF. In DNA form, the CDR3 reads TGTGCCAGCAGCTCGGACCCGGCCCCGGGGCACACAGATACGCAGTATTTT.

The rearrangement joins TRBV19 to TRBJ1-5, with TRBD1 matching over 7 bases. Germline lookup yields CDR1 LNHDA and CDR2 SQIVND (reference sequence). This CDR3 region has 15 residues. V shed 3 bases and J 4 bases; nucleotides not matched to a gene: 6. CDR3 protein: CASSIETGINQPQHF. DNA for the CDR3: TGTGCCAGTAGTATCGAGACAGGGATAAATCAGCCCCAGCATTTT.

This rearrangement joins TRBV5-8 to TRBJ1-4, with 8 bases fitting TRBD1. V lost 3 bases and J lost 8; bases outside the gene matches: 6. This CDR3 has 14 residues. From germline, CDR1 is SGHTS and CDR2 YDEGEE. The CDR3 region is CASSSGQADEKLFF. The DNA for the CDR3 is TGTGCCAGCAGCTCGGGACAGGCAGACGAAAAACTGTTTTTT. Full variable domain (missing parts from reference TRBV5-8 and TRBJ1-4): EAGVTQSPTHLIKTRGQQATLRCSPISGHTSVYWYQQALGLGLQFLLWYDEGEERNRGNFPPRFSGRQFPNYSSELNVNALELEDSALYLCASSSGQADEKLFFGSGTQLSVL.

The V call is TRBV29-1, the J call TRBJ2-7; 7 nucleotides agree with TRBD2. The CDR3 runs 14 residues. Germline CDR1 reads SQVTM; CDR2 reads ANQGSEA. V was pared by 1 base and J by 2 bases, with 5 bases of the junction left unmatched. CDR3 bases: TGCAGCGTTGAAGGGGAGGGCAACCCCTACGAGCAGTACTTC. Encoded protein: CSVEGEGNPYEQYF.

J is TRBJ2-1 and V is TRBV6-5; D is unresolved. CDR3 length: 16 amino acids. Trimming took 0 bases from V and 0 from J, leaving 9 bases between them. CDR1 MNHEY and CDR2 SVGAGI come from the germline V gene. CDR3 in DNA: TGTGCCAGCAGTTACTCCTCAGCACTCTCCTACAATGAGCAGTTCTTC. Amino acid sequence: CASSYSSALSYNEQFF.

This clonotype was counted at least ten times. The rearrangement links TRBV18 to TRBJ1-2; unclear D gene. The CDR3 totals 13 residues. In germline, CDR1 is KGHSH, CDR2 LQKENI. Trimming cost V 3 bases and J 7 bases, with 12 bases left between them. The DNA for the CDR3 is TGTGCCAGCTCACCGAGCAAAGGCAGTGGCTACACCTTC. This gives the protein CASSPSKGSGYTF.

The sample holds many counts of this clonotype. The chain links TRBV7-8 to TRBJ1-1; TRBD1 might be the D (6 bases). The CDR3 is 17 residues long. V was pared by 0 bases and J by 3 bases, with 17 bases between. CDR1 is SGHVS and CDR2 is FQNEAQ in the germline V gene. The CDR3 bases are TGTGCCAGCAGCTTAGCGGGGGCGCGGGCGGGAGACACTGAAGCTTTCTTT. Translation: CASSLAGARAGDTEAFF.

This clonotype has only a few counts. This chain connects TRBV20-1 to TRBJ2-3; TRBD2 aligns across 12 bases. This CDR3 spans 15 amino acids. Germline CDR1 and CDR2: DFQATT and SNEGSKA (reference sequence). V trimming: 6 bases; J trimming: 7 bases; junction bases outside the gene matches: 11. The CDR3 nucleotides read TGCAGTGCCCCTCGGACTAGCGGGATGGTGTATACGCAGTATTTT. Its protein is CSAPRTSGMVYTQYF.

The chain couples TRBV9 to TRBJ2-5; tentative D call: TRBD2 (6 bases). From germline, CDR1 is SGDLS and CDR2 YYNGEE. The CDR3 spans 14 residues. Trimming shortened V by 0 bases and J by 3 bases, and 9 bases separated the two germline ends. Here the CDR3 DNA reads TGTGCCAGCAGCGTAGCTGTAGCGGAAGAGACCCAGTACTTC. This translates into CASSVAVAEETQYF.

DNA for the CDR3: TGCAGTGCTCCGGGCCTAGCTAACTATGGCTACACCTTC. This sequence encodes CSAPGLANYGYTF. The rearrangement joins TRBV20-1 to TRBJ1-2; D unresolved. The V and J ends lost 5 bases and 0 bases respectively, with 10 bases between them. The CDR3 contains 13 residues. Germline-derived CDR1 and CDR2 are DFQATT and SNEGSKA (reference sequence).

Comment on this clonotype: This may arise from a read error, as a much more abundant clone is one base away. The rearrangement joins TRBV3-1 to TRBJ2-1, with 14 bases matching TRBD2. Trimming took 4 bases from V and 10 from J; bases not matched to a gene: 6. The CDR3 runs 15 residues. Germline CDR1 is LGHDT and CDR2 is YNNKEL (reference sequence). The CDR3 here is CASSLGLAGVHEQFF. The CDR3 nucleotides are TGTGCCAGCAGCCTGGGACTAGCGGGAGTACACGAGCAGTTCTTC.

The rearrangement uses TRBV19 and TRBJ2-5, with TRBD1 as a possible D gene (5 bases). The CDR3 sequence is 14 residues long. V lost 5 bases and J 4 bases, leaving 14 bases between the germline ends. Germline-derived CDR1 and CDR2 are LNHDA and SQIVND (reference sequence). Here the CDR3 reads CASSHTTATETQYF. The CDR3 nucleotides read TGTGCCAGTAGTCACACGACAGCGACAGAGACCCAGTACTTC. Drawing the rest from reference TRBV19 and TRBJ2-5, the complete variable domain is DGGITQSPKYLFRKEGQNVTLSCEQNLNHDAMYWYRQDPGQGLRLIYYSQIVNDFQKGDIAEGYSVSREKKESFPLTVTSAQKNPTAFYLCASSHTTATETQYFGPGTRLLVL.

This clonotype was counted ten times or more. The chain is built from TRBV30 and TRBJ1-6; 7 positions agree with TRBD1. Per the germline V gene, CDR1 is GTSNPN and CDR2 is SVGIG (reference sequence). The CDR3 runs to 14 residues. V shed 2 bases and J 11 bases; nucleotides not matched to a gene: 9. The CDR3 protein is CAWSLGQPGAPLHF. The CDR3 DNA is TGTGCCTGGAGTCTGGGACAGCCTGGTGCACCCCTCCACTTT.

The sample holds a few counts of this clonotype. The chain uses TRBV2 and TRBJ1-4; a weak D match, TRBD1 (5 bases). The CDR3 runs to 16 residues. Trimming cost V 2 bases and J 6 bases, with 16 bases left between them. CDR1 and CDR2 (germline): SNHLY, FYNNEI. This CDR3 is CASSEMGLGGDEKLFF. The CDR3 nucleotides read TGTGCCAGCAGTGAAATGGGCCTTGGAGGGGATGAAAAACTGTTTTTT.

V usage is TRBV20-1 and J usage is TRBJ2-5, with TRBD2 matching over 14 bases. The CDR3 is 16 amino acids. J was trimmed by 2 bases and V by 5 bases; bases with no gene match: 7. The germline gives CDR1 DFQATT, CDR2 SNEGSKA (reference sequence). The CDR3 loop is CSAQPGLAGVQETQYF. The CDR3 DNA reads TGCAGTGCTCAACCGGGACTAGCGGGAGTTCAAGAGACCCAGTACTTC.

CDR3 residues: CASSVEGTSGLYEQYF. DNA of the CDR3: TGTGCCAGCAGCGTAGAGGGGACTAGCGGCCTCTACGAGCAGTACTTC. The chain is built from TRBV9 and TRBJ2-7; TRBD2 matches at 11 bases. The germline V gene has CDR1 SGDLS and CDR2 YYNGEE. The CDR3 sequence is 16 residues long. The V and J ends lost 0 bases and 3 bases, in that order; junction bases with no gene match: 5.

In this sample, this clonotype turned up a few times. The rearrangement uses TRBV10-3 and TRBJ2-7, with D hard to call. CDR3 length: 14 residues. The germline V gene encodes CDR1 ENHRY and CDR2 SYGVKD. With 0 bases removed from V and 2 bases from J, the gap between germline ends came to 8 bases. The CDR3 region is CAISESQVPYEQYF. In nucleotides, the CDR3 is TGTGCCATCAGTGAGTCCCAGGTTCCCTACGAGCAGTACTTC.

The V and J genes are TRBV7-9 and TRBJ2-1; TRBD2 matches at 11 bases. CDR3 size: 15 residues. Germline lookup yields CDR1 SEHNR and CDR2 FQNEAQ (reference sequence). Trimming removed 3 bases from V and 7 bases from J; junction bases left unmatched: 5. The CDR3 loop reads CASSFGLAGQNEQFF. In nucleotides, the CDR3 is TGTGCCAGCAGCTTTGGACTAGCGGGTCAAAATGAGCAGTTCTTC. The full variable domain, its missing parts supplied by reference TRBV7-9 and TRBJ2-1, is DTGVSQNPRHKITKRGQNVTFRCDPISEHNRLYWYRQTLGQGPEFLTYFQNEAQLEKSRLLSDRFSAERPKGSFSTLEIQRTEQGDSAMYLCASSFGLAGQNEQFFGPGTRLTVL.

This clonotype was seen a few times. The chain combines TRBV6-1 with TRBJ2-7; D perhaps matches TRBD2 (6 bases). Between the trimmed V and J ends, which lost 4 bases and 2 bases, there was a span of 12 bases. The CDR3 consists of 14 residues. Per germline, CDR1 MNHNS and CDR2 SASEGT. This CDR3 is CASSVDWRAYEQYF. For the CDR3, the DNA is TGTGCCAGCAGTGTTGACTGGAGGGCCTACGAGCAGTACTTC.